This T cell receptor (beta chain) was captured by sequencing in a study of breast tumors, draining lymph nodes, adjacent tissues. Study results and caveats: Tumor T cell lymph node origin was a supported hypothesis, not proven. The data were judged consistent with most tumor T cells coming from lymph node and expanding in tumor. Tumor repertoires ranked between lymph nodes and nontumor tissue in diversity, with V and J gene preferences. Tumor and nontumor repertoires were significantly more similar in luminal-like than in basal-like breast cancer.

This clonotype was picked up one time. Its antigen is unknown. MiXCR, run by TCRdb on the multiplex PCR reads, gives a single entry per CDR3 protein. The repertoire holds around 170,000 distinct CDR3 sequences, with approximately 30% as singletons. This CDR3 spans 13 amino acids. V trimming: 10 bases; J trimming: 8 bases; junction bases outside the gene matches: 8. From germline, CDR1 is LNHDA and CDR2 SQIVND (reference sequence). The lymph nodes were axillary draining lymph nodes from breast cancer patients. V and J are TRBV19 and TRBJ2-1; 10 bases match TRBD1. This receptor was identified in a female donor with breast cancer. Some clones in this sample may be carry-over from other donors' samples. The specimen sequenced was axillary lymph node tissue. CDR3 coding DNA: TGTGCCACTTCGGGGACAGGGGCCGATGAGCAGTTCTTC. This sequence encodes CATSGTGADEQFF.